This TCR beta chain was found in a study of vaccination and CD4 T cells after COVID-19. About the study: Samples were taken after vaccination, a median of about 79 days after dose two, with a range of 14 to 241.

This clonotype was found a few times. Its antigen is not identified. Described treatment: roughly 10-day PBMC culture with coronavirus spike peptide pools or control peptides (ViraFEST assay). PBMCs, plated at a few million per well, were grown in the presence of around 10 IU/ml IL-2 and 10 ug/ml peptide pools. Researchers used the Oncomine TCR Beta short-read assay to sequence DNA from cultured CD4+ T cells. MiXCR was run by TCRdb on the PCR reads, yielding one entry per CDR3 protein. This table has tens of thousands of distinct CDR3 sequences, roughly 74% appearing once. CDR3 length: 12 residues. Per germline, CDR1 DFQATT and CDR2 SNEGSKA (reference sequence). Trimming took 8 bases from V and 7 from J, leaving 15 bases between them.

This receptor was obtained from a human donor who had recovered from COVID-19. The genes are TRBV20-1 and TRBJ1-5, with unresolved D. The sample was CD4+ T cells from blood, cultured in vitro. CDR3 sequence (DNA): TGCAGTCGGGCCTCCTCGGGGCAGCCCCAGCATTTT. Its translation: CSRASSGQPQHF.